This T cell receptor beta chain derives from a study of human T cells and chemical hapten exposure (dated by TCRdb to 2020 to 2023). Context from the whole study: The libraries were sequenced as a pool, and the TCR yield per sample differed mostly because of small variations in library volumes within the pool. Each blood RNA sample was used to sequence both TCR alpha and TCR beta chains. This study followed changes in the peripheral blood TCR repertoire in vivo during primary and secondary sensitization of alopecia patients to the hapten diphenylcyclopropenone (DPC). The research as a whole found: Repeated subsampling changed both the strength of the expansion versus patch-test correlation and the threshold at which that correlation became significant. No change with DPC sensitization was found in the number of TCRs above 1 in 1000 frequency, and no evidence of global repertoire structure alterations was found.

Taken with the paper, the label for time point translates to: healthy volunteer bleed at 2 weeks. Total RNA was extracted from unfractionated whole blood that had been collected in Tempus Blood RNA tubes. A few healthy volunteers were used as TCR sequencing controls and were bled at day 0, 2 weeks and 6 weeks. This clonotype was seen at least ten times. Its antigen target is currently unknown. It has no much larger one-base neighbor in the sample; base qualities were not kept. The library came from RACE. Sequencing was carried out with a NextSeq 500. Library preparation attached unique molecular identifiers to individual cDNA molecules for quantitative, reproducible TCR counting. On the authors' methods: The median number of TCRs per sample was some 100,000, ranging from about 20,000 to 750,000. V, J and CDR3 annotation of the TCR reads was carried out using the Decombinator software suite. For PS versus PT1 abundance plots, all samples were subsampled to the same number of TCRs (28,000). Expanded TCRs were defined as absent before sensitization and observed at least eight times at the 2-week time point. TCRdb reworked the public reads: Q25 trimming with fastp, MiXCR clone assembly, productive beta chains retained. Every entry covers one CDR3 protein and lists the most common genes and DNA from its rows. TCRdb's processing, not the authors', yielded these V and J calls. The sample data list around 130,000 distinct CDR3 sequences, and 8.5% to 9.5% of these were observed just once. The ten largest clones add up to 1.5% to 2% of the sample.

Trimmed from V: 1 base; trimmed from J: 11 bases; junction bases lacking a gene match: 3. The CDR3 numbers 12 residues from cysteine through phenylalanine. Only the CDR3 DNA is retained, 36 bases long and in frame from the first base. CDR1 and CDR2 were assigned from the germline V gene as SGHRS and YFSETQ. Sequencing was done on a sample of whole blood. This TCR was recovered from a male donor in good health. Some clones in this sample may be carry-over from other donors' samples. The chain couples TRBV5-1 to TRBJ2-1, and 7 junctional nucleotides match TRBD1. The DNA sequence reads TGCGCCAGCAGCTTGACAGGGGAAAAGCAGTTCTTC. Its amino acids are CASSLTGEKQFF.